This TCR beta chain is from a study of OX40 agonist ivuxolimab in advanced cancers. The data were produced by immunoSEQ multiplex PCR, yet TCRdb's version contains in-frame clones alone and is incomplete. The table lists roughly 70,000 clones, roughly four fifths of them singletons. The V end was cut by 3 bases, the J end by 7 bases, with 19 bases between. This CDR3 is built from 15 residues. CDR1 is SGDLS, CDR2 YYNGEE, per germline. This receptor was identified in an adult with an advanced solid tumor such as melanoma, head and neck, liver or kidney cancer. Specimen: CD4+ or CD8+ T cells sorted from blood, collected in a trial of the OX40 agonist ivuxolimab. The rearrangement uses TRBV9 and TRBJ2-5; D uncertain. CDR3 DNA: TGTGCCAGCAGCGAGAGAGCACCATTATCAGGGACCCAGTACTTC. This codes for CASSERAPLSGTQYF.